The 10 T cell receptor beta chains below come from one sample, sequenced in a study of tumor-infiltrating lymphocytes in glioblastoma multiforme. Three nested ARM-PCR rounds with V-beta and C-beta primers built TCRB libraries. In TCRdb, the multiplex PCR reads were re-called with MiXCR into one record per CDR3 protein. The data show about 32,000 distinct CDR3 sequences, with approximately 66% seen just once and around 33% held by the top ten. Sequencing was carried out using brain tumor tissue. All receptors come from a male donor with glioblastoma.

A remark on this clonotype: At one end the junction does not follow the germline gene, possibly because of a read error. The J gene is TRBJ2-3, the V gene TRBV7-9; 8 positions match TRBD2. The CDR3 consists of 17 residues. CDR1 is SEHNR, CDR2 FQNEAQ, per germline (reference sequence). The CDR3 sequence: CVSRLTEGLVGADTQYF. The CDR3 nucleotides are TGTGTCAGCAGATTAACGGAGGGACTAGTAGGCGCAGATACGCAGTATTTT.

This clonotype was picked up a small number of times. Since a much larger clone is just one base distant, this may be a read error. The V call is TRBV6-1, the J call TRBJ2-2; TRBD2 matches 9 bases. CDR3 length equals 15 residues. Germline V lookup: CDR1 MNHNS, CDR2 SASEGT. The CDR3 coding sequence is TGTGCCAGCGGACCTAGCGGGATGAAGATCGGGAAGCTGTTTTTT. This encodes CASGPSGMKIGKLFF.

On this clonotype: This may come from a read error, since a much larger clone is one base off. The CDR3 DNA is TGTGCCAGCAGTTTTCATGGGTATATGCAGTTCTTC. Residues: CASSFHGYMQFF. The V gene is TRBV28, the J gene TRBJ2-1; no definite D call. The CDR3 covers 12 residues. Germline V gene sequence: CDR1 MDHEN, CDR2 SYDVKM. V was pared by 3 bases and J by 12 bases, with 12 bases between.

This clonotype was picked up a small number of times. The chain couples TRBV7-3 to TRBJ1-1; D unclear. CDR3 length equals 13 residues. The germline V and J ends were trimmed by 1 base and 3 bases, with 6 bases remaining between them. Germline lookup yields CDR1 SGHTA and CDR2 FQGTGA. The chain's CDR3 is CASSLIGDTEAFF. CDR3 nucleotides: TGTGCCAGCAGCTTAATCGGGGACACTGAAGCTTTCTTT. Complete variable domain (other parts from reference TRBV7-3 and TRBJ1-1): GAGVSQTPSNKVTEKGKYVELRCDPISGHTALYWYRQSLGQGPEFLIYFQGTGAADDSGLPNDRFFAVRPEGSVSTLKIQRTERGDSAVYLCASSLIGDTEAFFGQGTRLTVV.

This clonotype has a handful of counts. The chain carries TRBV3-1 and TRBJ2-2; 15 bases are a match to TRBD2. CDR1 is LGHDT and CDR2 is YNNKEL in the germline V gene (reference sequence). The CDR3 covers 18 residues. With 4 bases clipped from V and 7 bases from J, the junction kept 10 bases outside the gene matches. The CDR3 region has the DNA TGTGCCAGCAGCCCCGGACTAGCGGGGGGGTTTTATGACGGGGAGCTGTTTTTT. Its translation: CASSPGLAGGFYDGELFF.

CDR3 sequence: CSAIDYTTTDTQYF. As DNA, the CDR3 is TGCAGTGCTATCGACTATACGACGACAGATACGCAGTATTTT. V and J are TRBV20-1 and TRBJ2-3, with a weak D call TRBD2 (5 bases). This CDR3 region has 14 residues. V was cut by 4 bases and J by 3 bases, with 14 bases left in between. Germline CDR1 DFQATT, CDR2 SNEGSKA (reference sequence).

About this clonotype: Compared with germline, one end of the junction differs, possibly owing to a read error. This chain links TRBV12-3 or TRBV12-4 with TRBJ1-2; D unclear. The CDR3 is 12 amino acids. The chain's CDR3 is CASNWLNYDYTF. CDR3 DNA: TGTGCCAGCAACTGGCTGAACTATGACTACACCTTC.

About this clonotype: One junction end does not reproduce the germline sequence, and a read error may be involved. This sequence joins TRBV11-2 and TRBJ2-4; TRBD1 is a possible D gene (5 bases). Per germline, CDR1 SGHAT and CDR2 FQNNGV. The CDR3 totals 18 residues. The CDR3 bases are TGTGCCAGCAGCTTAGATCGAGGCAGGGATATAACCAACAACATTCAGTACTTC. Its translation is CASSLDRGRDITNNIQYF.

Worth noting for this clonotype: The CDR3 ends on some other residue instead of the conserved phenylalanine or tryptophan, so this is likely a read error. The chain couples TRBV11-2 to TRBJ1-5; no clear D gene. Trimming left V 5 bases short and J 6 bases short, with 11 bases between. The CDR3 is 13 amino acids. Germline values: CDR1 SGHAT, CDR2 FQNNGV. As DNA, the CDR3 is TGTGCCAGCAGCCCGGACGGTTTTCAGCCCCAGCATTGT. This codes for CASSPDGFQPQHC.

This clonotype turned up a few times. This may stem from a read error, because a much larger clone lies one nucleotide away. No conserved phenylalanine or tryptophan is present at the end of the CDR3, so a read error is the likely explanation. This sequence joins TRBV6-6 and TRBJ2-7, with D unclear. V was shortened by 6 bases and J by 5 bases, with 11 bases between the two germline ends. This CDR3 spans 12 amino acids. Germline lookup yields CDR1 MNHNY and CDR2 SVGAGI (reference sequence). The CDR3 nucleotides read TGTGCCAGCAGGCCAGACGAGGACGAGCAGTACCTC. Translated: CASRPDEDEQYL.